This TCR beta chain was sequenced for a study of blood T cells in healthy people across ages. The CDR3 totals 17 residues. The V gene's germline CDR1 is LGHNA and CDR2 YNFKEQ. After removal of 0 bases from V and 2 bases from J, the junction contained 5 bases not matched to a gene. Individuals who donated were healthy Caucasians from Russia aged about 6 to 100. This clonotype occurred once. For the second PCR, which ran for 7 to 11 cycles, a sample-barcoded 5' primer and a J-beta primer mix were used. TCRdb recomputed calls from the 5' RACE reads with MiXCR, one row per CDR3 protein. The table records about 730,000 distinct CDR3 sequences, roughly two fifths of them present only once.

The sample comprised blood. The chain carries TRBV4-2 and TRBJ2-3; TRBD2 matches 10 bases. This TCR derives from a woman aged 60-70 years in good health. The CDR3 nucleotides read TGTGCCAGCAGCCAAGATGGTAGCGGGGGGTTCACAGATACGCAGTATTTT. Protein sequence: CASSQDGSGGFTDTQYF.